The following is a T cell receptor beta chain sequence with its context. The CDR3 runs to 13 residues. V gave up 5 bases and J gave up 4 bases, with 11 bases separating them. From germline, CDR1 is LNHDA and CDR2 SQIVND (reference sequence). Original processing notes: Amplification from reference gene primers served as the basis for estimated nucleated cell counts. Sequenced by immunoSEQ multiplex PCR; TCRdb stores in-frame clones only, minus some. The V and J calls and clone size are taken from that table; D and trimming were inferred from the DNA. Among roughly 110,000 clones listed, around 89% were seen once. These data originate in a study of blood T cell repertoires in COVID-19. Study context: The United States, Italy and Spain were the sources of the acute and convalescent COVID-19 samples.

This TCR derives from a human donor with acute or convalescent COVID-19. The donor label of this sample is uncertain. The sequenced material came from peripheral blood. This sequence joins TRBV19 and TRBJ1-2; weak D call: TRBD1 (6 bases). The CDR3 sequence: CASSSTGIYGYTF. CDR3 nucleotides: TGTGCCAGTAGTTCGACAGGCATCTATGGCTACACCTTC.